This entry concerns a single T cell receptor (beta chain). The antigen is undetermined. Sequenced by immunoSEQ multiplex PCR; TCRdb stores in-frame clones only, minus some. The sample records 150,000 to 180,000 clones, about nine tenths being singletons. Germline assignment: CDR1 MNHNS and CDR2 SASEGT. CDR3 length equals 19 residues. V lost 3 bases, J lost 6 bases, and 23 bases stayed unmatched. The data were taken from a study of T cell responses to AZD1222 COVID-19 vaccine. Study-wide results and caveats: Only 5 or 6 people who got AZD1222 tested seropositive at baseline. The study found Spike-specific TCR breadth and depth rose after two AZD1222 doses. Donors were mostly white British, more females; clonal diversity possibly underestimated. Every sample of the repertoires postdated the peak T cell response.

This TCR derives from an adult in good health. This sequence joins TRBV6-1 and TRBJ2-7; 7 bases are a match to TRBD2. Sequencing was performed on peripheral blood, taken on day 0 of MenACWY control vaccination. The CDR3 reads CASSDLHLIQIPWEGEQYV. DNA of the CDR3: TGTGCCAGCAGTGATCTTCATTTAATACAGATTCCCTGGGAGGGCGAGCAGTACGTC.